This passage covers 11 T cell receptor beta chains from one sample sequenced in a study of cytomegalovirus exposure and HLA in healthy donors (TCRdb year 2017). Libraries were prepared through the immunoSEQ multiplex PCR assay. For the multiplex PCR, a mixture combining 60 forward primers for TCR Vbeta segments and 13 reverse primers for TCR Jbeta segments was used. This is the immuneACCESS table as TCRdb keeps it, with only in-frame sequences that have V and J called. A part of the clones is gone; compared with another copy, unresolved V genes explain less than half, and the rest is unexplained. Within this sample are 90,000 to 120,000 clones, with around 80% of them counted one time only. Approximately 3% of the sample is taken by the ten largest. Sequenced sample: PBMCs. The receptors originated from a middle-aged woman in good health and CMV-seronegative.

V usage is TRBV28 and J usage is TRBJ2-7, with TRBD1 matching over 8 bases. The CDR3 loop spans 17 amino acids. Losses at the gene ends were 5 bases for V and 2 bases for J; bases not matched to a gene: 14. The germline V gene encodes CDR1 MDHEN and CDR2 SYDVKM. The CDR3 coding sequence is TGTGCCAGCAGTCCAGGACAGGGTAAGGGTTCTACCTACGAGCAGTACTTC. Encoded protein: CASSPGQGKGSTYEQYF.

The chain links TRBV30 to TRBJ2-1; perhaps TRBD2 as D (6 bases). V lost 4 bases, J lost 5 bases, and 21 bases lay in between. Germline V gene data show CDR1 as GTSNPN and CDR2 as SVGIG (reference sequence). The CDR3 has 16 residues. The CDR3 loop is CAWTIPGLLRDNEQFF. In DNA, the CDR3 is TGTGCCTGGACGATCCCTGGACTACTCCGGGACAATGAGCAGTTCTTC.

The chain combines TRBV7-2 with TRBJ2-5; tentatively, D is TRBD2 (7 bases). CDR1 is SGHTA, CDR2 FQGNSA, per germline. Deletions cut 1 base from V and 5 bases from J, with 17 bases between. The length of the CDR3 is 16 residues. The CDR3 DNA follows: TGTGCCAGCAGCTTAGTGGGCGGGGGCAACGGGGAGACCCAGTACTTC. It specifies CASSLVGGGNGETQYF.

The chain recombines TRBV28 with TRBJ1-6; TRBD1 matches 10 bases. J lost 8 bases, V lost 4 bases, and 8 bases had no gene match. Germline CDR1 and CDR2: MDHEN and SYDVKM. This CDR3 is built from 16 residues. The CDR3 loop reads CASSSHGQGGDSPLHF. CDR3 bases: TGTGCCAGCAGTTCCCACGGACAGGGGGGCGATTCACCCCTCCACTTT.

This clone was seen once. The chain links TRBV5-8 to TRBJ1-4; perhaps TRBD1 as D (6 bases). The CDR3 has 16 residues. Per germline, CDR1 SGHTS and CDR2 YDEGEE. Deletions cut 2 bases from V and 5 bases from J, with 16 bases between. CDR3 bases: TGTGCCAGCAGCTTATCACTCGGGACACGGAATGAAAAACTGTTTTTT. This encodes CASSLSLGTRNEKLFF.

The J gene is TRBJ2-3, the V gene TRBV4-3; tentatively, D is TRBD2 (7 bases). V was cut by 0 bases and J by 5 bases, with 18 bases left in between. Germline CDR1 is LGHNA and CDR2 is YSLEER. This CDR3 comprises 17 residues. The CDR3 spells CASSQDKGGAMLDTQYF. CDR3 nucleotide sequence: TGCGCCAGCAGCCAAGATAAGGGGGGGGCTATGTTAGATACGCAGTATTTT.

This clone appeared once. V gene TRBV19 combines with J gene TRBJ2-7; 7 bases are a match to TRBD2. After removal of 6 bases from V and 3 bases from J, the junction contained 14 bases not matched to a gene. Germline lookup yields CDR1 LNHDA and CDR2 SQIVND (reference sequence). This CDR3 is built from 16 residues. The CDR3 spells CASRTLHREAYYEQYF. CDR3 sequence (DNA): TGTGCCAGTAGGACCCTCCACCGGGAGGCGTACTACGAGCAGTACTTC.

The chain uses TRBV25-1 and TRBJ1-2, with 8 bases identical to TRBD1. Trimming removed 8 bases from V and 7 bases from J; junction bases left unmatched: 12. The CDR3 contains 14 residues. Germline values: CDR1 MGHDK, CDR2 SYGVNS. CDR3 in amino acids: CASRATGGQGGYTF. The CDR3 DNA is TGTGCCAGCCGAGCTACAGGGGGGCAGGGTGGCTACACCTTC.

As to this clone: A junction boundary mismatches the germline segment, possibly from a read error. The CDR3 region is CATSRDGRKTGGLFF. CDR3 bases: TGTGCCACCAGCCGAGATGGAAGGAAGACCGGGGGGCTGTTTTTT. The chain carries TRBV15 and TRBJ2-2; tentatively, D is TRBD2 (6 bases). Germline CDR1 LNHNV, CDR2 YYDKDF (reference sequence). The CDR3 spans 15 residues.

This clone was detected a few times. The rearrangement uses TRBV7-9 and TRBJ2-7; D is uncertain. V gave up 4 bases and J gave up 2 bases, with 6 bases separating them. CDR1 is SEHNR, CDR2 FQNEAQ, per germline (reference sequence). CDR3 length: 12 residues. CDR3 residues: CASSSGPYEQYF. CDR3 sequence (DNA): TGTGCCAGCAGCTCAGGCCCCTACGAGCAGTACTTC.

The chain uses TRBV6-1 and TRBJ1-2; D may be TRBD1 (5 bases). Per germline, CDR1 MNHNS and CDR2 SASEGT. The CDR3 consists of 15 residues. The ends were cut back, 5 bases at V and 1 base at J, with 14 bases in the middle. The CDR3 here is CASSRGDRSNYGYTF. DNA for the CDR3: TGTGCCAGCAGTCGAGGAGACAGAAGTAACTATGGCTACACCTTC.